One sample yielded the 18 T cell receptor beta chains listed below, sequenced in a study of OX40 agonist ivuxolimab in advanced cancers. TCRdb keeps only in-frame clones here, not all; method: immunoSEQ multiplex PCR. The sample shows about 48,000 clones, approximately 84% of them seen only once. The specimen was CD4+ or CD8+ T cells sorted from blood, collected in a trial of the OX40 agonist ivuxolimab. These receptors all come from an adult with an advanced solid tumor such as melanoma, head and neck, liver or kidney cancer.

The rearrangement uses TRBV6-1 and TRBJ1-6, with D possibly being TRBD1 (5 bases). Germline loops: CDR1 MNHNS, CDR2 SASEGT. CDR3 length equals 16 residues. The V and J ends lost 3 bases and 4 bases respectively, with 13 bases between them. CDR3: CASSDPTATYNSPLHF. The CDR3 DNA reads as TGTGCCAGCAGTGACCCGACAGCGACATATAATTCACCCCTCCACTTT.

The chain links TRBV6-1 to TRBJ1-1; no reliable D call. The CDR3 loop spans 15 amino acids. In germline, CDR1 is MNHNS, CDR2 SASEGT. Trimming shortened V by 2 bases and J by 0 bases, and 10 bases separated the two germline ends. As DNA, the CDR3 is TGTGCCAGCAGTGAATGGCCCGAAATGAACACTGAAGCTTTCTTT. Protein: CASSEWPEMNTEAFF.

The V gene is TRBV5-4, the J gene TRBJ2-7; 13 bases are a match to TRBD2. The germline gives CDR1 SGHNT, CDR2 YYREEE (reference sequence). This CDR3 has 15 residues. Unmatched junction bases numbered 3, after V lost 3 bases and J lost 3 bases. The CDR3 nucleotides read TGTGCCAGCAGCTCTCGGACTAGCGGGAGCTACGAGCAGTACTTC. Translating it yields CASSSRTSGSYEQYF.

This clone has a handful of counts. V is TRBV6-5 and J is TRBJ1-5; D remains unclear. CDR1 and CDR2 (germline): MNHEY, SVGAGI. The V gene lost 6 bases and the J gene lost 2 bases, with 8 bases spanning the gap. This CDR3 spans 13 amino acids. CDR3 amino acids: CASRPRGNQPQHF. The CDR3 region has the DNA TGTGCCAGCAGACCGAGAGGCAATCAGCCCCAGCATTTT.

The V and J genes are TRBV10-3 and TRBJ2-1, with TRBD1 matching 7 bases. V shed 10 bases, J shed 14 bases, and the junction held 11 bases outside the gene matches. Looked up from germline, CDR1 is ENHRY and CDR2 is SYGVKD. The CDR3 covers 11 residues. CDR3 in DNA: TGTGCCACCAGGGGGACCTGGCGTGAGTTCTTC. The encoded protein is CATRGTWREFF.

V usage is TRBV7-9 and J usage is TRBJ1-5; D unclear. This CDR3 comprises 13 residues. Germline V gene sequence: CDR1 SEHNR, CDR2 FQNEAQ (reference sequence). V lost 3 bases and J lost 4, with 7 bases in between. The CDR3 region has the DNA TGTGCCAGCAGCTTCGAAGGGAATCAGCCCCAGCATTTT. Translated: CASSFEGNQPQHF. The full variable domain, completed using reference TRBV7-9 and TRBJ1-5, is DTGVSQNPRHKITKRGQNVTFRCDPISEHNRLYWYRQTLGQGPEFLTYFQNEAQLEKSRLLSDRFSAERPKGSFSTLEIQRTEQGDSAMYLCASSFEGNQPQHFGDGTRLSIL.

The gene calls are TRBV7-6 and TRBJ2-5; D is undetermined. V lost 3 bases, J lost 5 bases, and 7 bases lay in between. The germline CDR1 and CDR2 sequences are SGHVS and FNYEAQ. The CDR3 totals 12 residues. The CDR3 reads CASSFVLETQYF. The CDR3 DNA reads TGTGCCAGCAGCTTTGTTCTGGAGACCCAGTACTTC.

The CDR3 DNA is TGTGCCAGTAGTATAGTTGACGGCCCCAATCAGCCCCAGCATTTT. Amino acids: CASSIVDGPNQPQHF. This chain joins TRBV19 and TRBJ1-5; no reliable D call. Trimming stripped 1 base from V and 3 bases from J, with 10 bases between. The CDR3 is 15 residues long. Per germline, CDR1 LNHDA and CDR2 SQIVND (reference sequence).

The J gene is TRBJ2-2, the V gene TRBV6-5; 13 bases are shared with TRBD2. Germline assignment: CDR1 MNHEY and CDR2 SVGAGI. Trimming took 2 bases from V and 9 from J; bases not matched to a gene: 3. The CDR3 loop spans 15 amino acids. The CDR3 reads CASSYGTSGNRELFF. For the CDR3, the DNA is TGTGCCAGCAGTTACGGGACTAGCGGGAACCGGGAGCTGTTTTTT.

This chain connects TRBV18 to TRBJ2-2, with TRBD2 matching over 9 bases. The V segment lost 3 bases and the J segment 1 base; nucleotides outside the gene matches: 0. This CDR3 region has 15 residues. Looked up from germline, CDR1 is KGHSH and CDR2 is LQKENI. Written as DNA, the CDR3 is TGTGCCAGCTCACCGACTAGCGGGAACACCGGGGAGCTGTTTTTT. It encodes CASSPTSGNTGELFF.

The chain carries TRBV29-1 and TRBJ2-1, with a tentative D call TRBD2 (6 bases). The CDR3 length is 12 residues. CDR1 and CDR2 (germline): SQVTM, ANQGSEA. V was clipped by 7 bases and J by 10 bases, with 17 bases between them. The CDR3 reads CSAGGLRTEQFF. The CDR3 DNA is TGCAGCGCTGGGGGACTCCGGACGGAGCAGTTCTTC.

V is TRBV2 and J is TRBJ2-3; perhaps TRBD1 as D (5 bases). Germline V gives CDR1 SNHLY, CDR2 FYNNEI. CDR3 length: 14 residues. Trimming left V 2 bases short and J 3 bases short, with 9 bases between. The CDR3 is CASSESRVTDTQYF. CDR3 nucleotide sequence: TGTGCCAGCAGTGAATCCAGGGTAACAGATACGCAGTATTTT.

In nucleotides, the CDR3 is TGTGCCAGCAGCTTACCGGGACTAGCGGGAGTCGACAATGAGCAGTTCTTC. Its translation is CASSLPGLAGVDNEQFF. This chain joins TRBV13 and TRBJ2-1; 14 bases are shared with TRBD2. With V trimmed by 2 bases and J by 5 bases, 5 bases remained unmatched. CDR1 is PRHDT and CDR2 is FYEKMQ in the germline V gene (reference sequence). The CDR3 contains 17 residues.

V usage is TRBV2 and J usage is TRBJ1-2; D remains unclear. The germline CDR1 and CDR2 sequences are SNHLY and FYNNEI. V shed 3 bases and J shed 4 bases, with 9 bases lying between them. This CDR3 contains 13 residues. The CDR3, as DNA: TGTGCCAGCAGTGACCGGGGATCCTATGGCTACACCTTC. Translation: CASSDRGSYGYTF.

As concerns this clone: One end of the junction is discordant with germline, which a read error may explain. The rearrangement uses TRBV6-5 and TRBJ2-7, with D uncertain. Germline V gene data show CDR1 as MNHEY and CDR2 as SVGAGI. The CDR3 has 13 amino acids. The CDR3 is CASSPDLKVGDNF. Here the CDR3 DNA reads TGTGCCAGCAGTCCTGACTTAAAGGTGGGCGATAACTTC.

A few counts support this clone. This chain links TRBV19 with TRBJ1-5; maybe TRBD1 (5 bases). The CDR3 spans 13 residues. Per germline, CDR1 LNHDA and CDR2 SQIVND (reference sequence). V lost 7 bases and J 7 bases, leaving 14 bases between the germline ends. CDR3 sequence (DNA): TGTGCCAGTATGGCAGGGATAGGGCAGCCCCAGCATTTT. Protein product: CASMAGIGQPQHF.

The chain is built from TRBV6-1 and TRBJ2-1; possible D gene TRBD2, 6 bases. Germline CDR1 reads MNHNS; CDR2 reads SASEGT. The CDR3 covers 12 residues. V was shortened by 2 bases and J by 12 bases, with 11 bases between the two germline ends. The CDR3 sequence: CASSENLGGQFF. Written as DNA, the CDR3 is TGTGCCAGCAGTGAAAATTTGGGAGGGCAGTTCTTC.

This chain joins TRBV18 and TRBJ2-2, with no clear D. V lost 2 bases and J 3 bases, leaving 22 bases between the germline ends. This CDR3 contains 19 residues. Germline CDR1 is KGHSH and CDR2 is LQKENI. The chain's CDR3 is CASSPLKRPVRIDTGELFF. The CDR3 DNA is TGTGCCAGCTCACCATTAAAGAGGCCAGTCCGTATAGACACCGGGGAGCTGTTTTTT.